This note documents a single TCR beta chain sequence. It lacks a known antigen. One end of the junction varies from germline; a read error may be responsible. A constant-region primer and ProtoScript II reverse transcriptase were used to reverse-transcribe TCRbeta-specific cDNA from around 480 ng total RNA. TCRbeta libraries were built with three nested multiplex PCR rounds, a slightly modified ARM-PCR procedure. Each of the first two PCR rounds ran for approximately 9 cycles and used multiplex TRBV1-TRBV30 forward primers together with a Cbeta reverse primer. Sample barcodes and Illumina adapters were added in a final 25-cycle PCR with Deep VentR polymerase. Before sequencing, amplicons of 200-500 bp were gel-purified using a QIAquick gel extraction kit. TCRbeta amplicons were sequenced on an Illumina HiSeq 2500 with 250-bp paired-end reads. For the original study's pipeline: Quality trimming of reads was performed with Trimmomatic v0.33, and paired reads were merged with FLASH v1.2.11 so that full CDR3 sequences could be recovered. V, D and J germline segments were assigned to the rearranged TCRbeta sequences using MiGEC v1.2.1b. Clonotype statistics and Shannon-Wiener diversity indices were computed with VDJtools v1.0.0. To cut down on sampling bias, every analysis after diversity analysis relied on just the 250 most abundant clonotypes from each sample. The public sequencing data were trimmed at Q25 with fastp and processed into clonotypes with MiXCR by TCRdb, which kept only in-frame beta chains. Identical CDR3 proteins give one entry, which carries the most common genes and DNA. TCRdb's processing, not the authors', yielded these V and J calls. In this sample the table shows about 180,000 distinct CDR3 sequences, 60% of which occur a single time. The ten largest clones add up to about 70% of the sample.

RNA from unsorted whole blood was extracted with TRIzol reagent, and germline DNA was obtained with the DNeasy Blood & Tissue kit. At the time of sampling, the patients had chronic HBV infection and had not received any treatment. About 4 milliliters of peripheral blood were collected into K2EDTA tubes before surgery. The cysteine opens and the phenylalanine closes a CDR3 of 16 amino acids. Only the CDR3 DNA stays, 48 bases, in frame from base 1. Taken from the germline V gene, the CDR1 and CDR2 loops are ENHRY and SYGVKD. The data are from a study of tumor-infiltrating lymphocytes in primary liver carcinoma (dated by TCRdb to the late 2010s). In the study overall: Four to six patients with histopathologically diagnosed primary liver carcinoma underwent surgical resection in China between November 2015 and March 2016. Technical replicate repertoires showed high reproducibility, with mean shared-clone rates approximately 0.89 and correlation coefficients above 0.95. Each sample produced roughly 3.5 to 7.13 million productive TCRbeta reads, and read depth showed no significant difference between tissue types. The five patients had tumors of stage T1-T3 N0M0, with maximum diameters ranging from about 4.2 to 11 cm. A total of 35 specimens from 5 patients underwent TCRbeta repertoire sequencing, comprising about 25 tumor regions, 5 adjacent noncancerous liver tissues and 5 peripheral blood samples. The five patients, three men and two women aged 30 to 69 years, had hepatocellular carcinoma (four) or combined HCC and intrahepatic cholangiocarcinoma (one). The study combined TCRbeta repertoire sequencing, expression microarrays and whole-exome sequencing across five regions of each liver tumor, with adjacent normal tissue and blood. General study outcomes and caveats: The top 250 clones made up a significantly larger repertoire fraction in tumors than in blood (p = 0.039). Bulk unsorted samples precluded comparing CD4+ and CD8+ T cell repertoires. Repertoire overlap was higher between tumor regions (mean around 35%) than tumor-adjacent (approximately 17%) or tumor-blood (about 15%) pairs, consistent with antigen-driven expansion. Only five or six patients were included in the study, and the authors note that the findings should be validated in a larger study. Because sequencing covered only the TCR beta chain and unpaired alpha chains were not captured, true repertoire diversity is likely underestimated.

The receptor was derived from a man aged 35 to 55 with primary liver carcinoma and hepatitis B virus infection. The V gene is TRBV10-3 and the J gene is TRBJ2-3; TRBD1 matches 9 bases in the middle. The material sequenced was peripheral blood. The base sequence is TGTGCCATCAGTAGGACCGGGACAGGGAGCACAGATATGCAGTATTTT. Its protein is CAISRTGTGSTDMQYF.